This TCR beta chain was sequenced in a study of T-cell reconstitution after alpha-beta-depleted transplantation in children. Library preparation (for TCRbeta) was performed with unique molecular identifiers. TCRdb recomputed calls from the PCR reads with MiXCR, one row per CDR3 protein. The sample lists about 97,000 distinct CDR3 sequences; roughly 7.2% were seen once. Germline CDR1 reads MGHRA; CDR2 reads YSYEKL. V was clipped by 0 bases and J by 9 bases, with 18 bases between them. The CDR3 has 16 amino acids. This rearrangement joins TRBV4-1 to TRBJ2-1; D perhaps matches TRBD2 (6 bases). The source material was PBMCs, sampled before TCRalphabeta/CD19-depleted stem cell transplant. The sequence came from a boy aged 2-9 years with acute lymphoblastic leukemia, due to receive a stem cell transplant. CDR3 in amino acids: CASSQDRLASLFEQFF. CDR3 in DNA: TGCGCCAGCAGCCAAGACCGGCTAGCGTCCTTATTTGAGCAGTTCTTC.